These 21 T cell receptor beta chains came from one sample sequenced in a study of beta chain features in type 1 diabetes listed by TCRdb under 2018. The receptor library was made with the immunoSEQ multiplex PCR assay. The entire amount of isolated RNA was reverse transcribed using the High Capacity cDNA Reverse Transcription Kit, so the sequenced TCRB transcripts were expressed ones. TCRdb mirrors the immuneACCESS table, restricted to in-frame sequences. Some clones are absent from its copies; in checked studies, under half trace to an unresolved V gene, and the reason for the others is unknown. This sample is represented by about 410,000 clones; approximately 14% of them were singletons. The top ten constitute less than 0.04% of the sample. Sequenced sample: naive CD4+ T cells from blood. The meaning of the sample's cell subset or site label: true naive CD4+ T cells. The receptors were sampled from a man aged 25 to 45 in good health.

This clone was detected a few times. The chain uses TRBV4-3 and TRBJ2-1; no clear D. The germline gives CDR1 LGHNA, CDR2 YSLEER. V lost 4 bases and J lost 4, with 8 bases in between. The CDR3 contains 13 residues. This CDR3 is CASSLWGYNEQFF. The DNA of the CDR3 is TGCGCCAGCAGCCTCTGGGGTTACAATGAGCAGTTCTTC.

This clone was counted a few times. The gene calls are TRBV5-1 and TRBJ2-1; D could derive from TRBD1 or TRBD2 (5 bases each). This CDR3 region has 15 residues. The germline V and J ends were trimmed by 3 bases and 0 bases, with 10 bases remaining between them. Germline assignment: CDR1 SGHRS and CDR2 YFSETQ. Here the CDR3 reads CASSSGTSSYNEQFF. The CDR3 nucleotides read TGCGCCAGCAGCTCAGGGACCAGCTCCTACAATGAGCAGTTCTTC.

The CDR3: CATFETSSGNTIYF. The CDR3 DNA reads TGTGCCACCTTTGAAACGAGCTCTGGAAACACCATATATTTT. The genes are TRBV9 and TRBJ1-3; no definite D call. CDR1 is SGDLS and CDR2 is YYNGEE in the germline V gene. CDR3 length: 14 residues. The V and J ends lost 9 bases and 0 bases respectively, with 13 bases between them.

This clone was picked up many times. V usage is TRBV30 and J usage is TRBJ2-7; D is unresolved. V lost 0 bases to trimming and J lost 6 bases, with 12 bases between them. The germline V gene encodes CDR1 GTSNPN and CDR2 SVGIG (reference sequence). There are 13 residues in the CDR3. The CDR3 protein is CAWSVLGNSEQYV. The DNA of the CDR3 is TGTGCCTGGAGTGTACTGGGGAACTCCGAGCAGTACGTC.

The J gene is TRBJ2-4, the V gene TRBV5-1; no clear D gene. The CDR3 is made up of 13 amino acids. The germline gives CDR1 SGHRS, CDR2 YFSETQ. The V gene lost 1 base and the J gene lost 8 bases, with 10 bases spanning the gap. This CDR3 reads CASSLSGSDIQYF. The CDR3 region has the DNA TGCGCCAGCAGCTTGAGTGGTTCGGACATTCAGTACTTC.

The chain links TRBV7-8 to TRBJ2-5; D uncertain. CDR3 length: 13 amino acids. Germline CDR1 SGHVS, CDR2 FQNEAQ. Trimming pared 2 bases from V and 1 base from J, leaving 5 bases between. The CDR3: CASSLFTQETQYF. In nucleotides, the CDR3 is TGTGCCAGCAGCTTATTTACCCAAGAGACCCAGTACTTC.

The V call is TRBV4-1, the J call TRBJ2-7; D is perhaps TRBD1 or TRBD2 (5 bases each). This CDR3 is built from 17 residues. V was shortened by 3 bases and J by 0 bases, with 18 bases between the two germline ends. CDR1 is MGHRA, CDR2 YSYEKL, per germline. CDR3 bases: TGCGCCAGCAGCCACTACCACACGGGACGGATCTCCTACGAGCAGTACTTC. Its protein product is CASSHYHTGRISYEQYF.

This clone was detected only a few times. The chain combines TRBV20-1 with TRBJ1-3; D unresolved. The germline V and J ends were trimmed by 5 bases and 5 bases, with 4 bases remaining between them. Germline V lookup: CDR1 DFQATT, CDR2 SNEGSKA (reference sequence). CDR3 length equals 10 residues. The chain's CDR3 is CSADRNTIYF. The CDR3 coding sequence is TGCAGTGCTGATAGAAACACCATATATTTT.

The gene calls are TRBV10-3 and TRBJ2-5; D may be TRBD2 (6 bases). The CDR3 is 16 residues long. Germline V gene sequence: CDR1 ENHRY, CDR2 SYGVKD. Trimming shortened V by 0 bases and J by 1 base, and 12 bases separated the two germline ends. The CDR3 nucleotides are TGTGCCATCAGTGAGTCTAGGGACTTAATCCAAGAGACCCAGTACTTC. Encoded protein: CAISESRDLIQETQYF.

This clone has a handful of counts. The chain recombines TRBV6-6 with TRBJ2-7, with D perhaps matching TRBD1 (6 bases). The CDR3 contains 13 residues. Between the trimmed V and J ends, which lost 8 bases and 5 bases, there was a span of 16 bases. The germline V gene has CDR1 MNHNY and CDR2 SVGAGI (reference sequence). The CDR3 loop is CASRGVQGHEQYV. CDR3 nucleotide sequence: TGTGCCAGCCGGGGAGTACAGGGTCACGAGCAGTACGTC.

This clone was seen a handful of times. The rearrangement joins TRBV6-5 to TRBJ2-1; 10 positions match TRBD2. Germline assignment: CDR1 MNHEY and CDR2 SVGAGI. The CDR3 spans 15 residues. V lost 6 bases and J lost 6; bases outside the gene matches: 8. The DNA for the CDR3 is TGTGCCAGCAGCAGCGCTAGCGGGGGAGGCAATGAGCAGTTCTTC. It is translated as CASSSASGGGNEQFF.

The V gene is TRBV7-2, the J gene TRBJ2-7; 8 bases are a match to TRBD2. Germline V gene data show CDR1 as SGHTA and CDR2 as FQGNSA. The CDR3 has 13 residues. The CDR3 DNA is TGTGCCAGCAGCATAGCGGGGCCCTACGAGCAGTACGTC. Translated: CASSIAGPYEQYV.

This clone was found a few times. The chain joins TRBV18 to TRBJ2-1; D remains unclear. CDR1 is KGHSH, CDR2 LQKENI, per germline. This CDR3 is 13 amino acids long. With 2 bases removed from V and 4 bases from J, the gap between germline ends came to 6 bases. The CDR3 is CASSPYGYNEQFF. The CDR3 bases are TGTGCCAGCTCACCATACGGATACAATGAGCAGTTCTTC.

The chain links TRBV4-1 to TRBJ2-1, with D tentatively TRBD1 or TRBD2 (5 bases each). Germline V lookup: CDR1 MGHRA, CDR2 YSYEKL. This CDR3 has 17 amino acids. Between the trimmed V and J ends, which lost 0 bases and 7 bases, there was a span of 19 bases. The CDR3 nucleotides are TGCGCCAGCAGCCAAGATACCCGGGACGGCATTTTTAATGAGCAGTTCTTC. It is translated as CASSQDTRDGIFNEQFF.

The V gene is TRBV11-3, the J gene TRBJ2-1, with 7 bases aligning to TRBD1. V shed 4 bases and J 9 bases; nucleotides not matched to a gene: 15. There are 16 residues in the CDR3. Germline V gene data show CDR1 as SGHNT and CDR2 as YENEEA. The CDR3 is CASSYPPGQLKGEQFF. CDR3 nucleotide sequence: TGTGCCAGCAGCTACCCACCGGGACAGCTTAAGGGTGAGCAGTTCTTC.

A few counts support this clone. J is TRBJ1-1 and V is TRBV7-9, with D possibly matching TRBD1 (6 bases). Germline V gives CDR1 SEHNR, CDR2 FQNEAQ (reference sequence). CDR3 length: 13 residues. Trimming removed 2 bases at V and 7 bases at J, with 11 bases between. The CDR3 bases are TGTGCCAGCAGCTTACAGGGGCGGTATGAAGCTTTCTTT. Translation gives CASSLQGRYEAFF.

This clone appeared a few times. V and J are TRBV6-1 and TRBJ2-7; D is uncertain. This CDR3 has 13 amino acids. Per the germline V gene, CDR1 is MNHNS and CDR2 is SASEGT. The V end was cut by 4 bases, the J end by 2 bases, with 9 bases between. CDR3: CASSVGPAYEQYV. In DNA form, the CDR3 reads TGTGCCAGCAGTGTTGGGCCAGCCTACGAGCAGTACGTC.

This clone was found a few times. This sequence joins TRBV19 and TRBJ1-2; 11 positions match TRBD1. The CDR3 length is 14 residues. Germline V gene lookup returns CDR1 LNHDA and CDR2 SQIVND (reference sequence). V dropped 5 bases and J dropped 7; count of bases not matched to a gene: 6. The CDR3 nucleotides are TGTGCCAGTAGTCCGGACAGGGGGCTTGGTGGCTACACCTTC. It yields the protein CASSPDRGLGGYTF.

The chain has TRBV7-2 and TRBJ2-7, with 10 bases that match TRBD2. Germline trimming cut 5 bases from V and 5 bases from J; bases unmatched to any gene: 12. The CDR3 length is 16 residues. Germline V gene sequence: CDR1 SGHTA, CDR2 FQGNSA. CDR3 amino acids: CASSQGLAVDINEQYV. In DNA, the CDR3 is TGTGCCAGCAGCCAAGGACTAGCGGTAGACATCAACGAGCAGTACGTC.

This clone was recorded a few times. The J gene is TRBJ2-7, the V gene TRBV2; the D gene is possibly TRBD1 (5 bases). This CDR3 spans 13 amino acids. Germline CDR1 is SNHLY and CDR2 is FYNNEI. The V end was cut by 6 bases, the J end by 3 bases, with 12 bases between. The CDR3 nucleotides read TGTGCCAGCAGCTACGGACAAGACTACGAGCAGTACTTC. Its protein is CASSYGQDYEQYF.

The rearrangement joins TRBV7-6 to TRBJ2-2; a possible D gene is TRBD2 (6 bases). Looked up from germline, CDR1 is SGHVS and CDR2 is FNYEAQ. Trimming stripped 5 bases from V and 4 bases from J, with 11 bases between. The CDR3 extends over 14 amino acids. In DNA, the CDR3 is TGTGCCAGCAGCGCAGGACTAATCACCGGGGAGCTGTTTTTT. As protein: CASSAGLITGELFF.